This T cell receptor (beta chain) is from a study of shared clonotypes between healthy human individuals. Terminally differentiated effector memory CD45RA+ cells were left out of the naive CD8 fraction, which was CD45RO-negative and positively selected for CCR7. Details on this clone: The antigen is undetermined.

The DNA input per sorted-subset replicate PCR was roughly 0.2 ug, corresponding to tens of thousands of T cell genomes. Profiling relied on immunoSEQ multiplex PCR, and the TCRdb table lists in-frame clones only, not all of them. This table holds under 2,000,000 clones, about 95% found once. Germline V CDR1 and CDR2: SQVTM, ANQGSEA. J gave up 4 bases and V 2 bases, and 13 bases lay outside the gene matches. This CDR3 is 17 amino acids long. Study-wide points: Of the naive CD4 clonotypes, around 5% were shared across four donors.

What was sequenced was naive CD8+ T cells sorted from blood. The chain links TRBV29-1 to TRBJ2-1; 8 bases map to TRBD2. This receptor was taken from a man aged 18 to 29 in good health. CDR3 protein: CSVELGRSGGQYNEQFF. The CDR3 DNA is TGCAGCGTTGAACTGGGACGCAGCGGGGGCCAGTACAATGAGCAGTTCTTC.